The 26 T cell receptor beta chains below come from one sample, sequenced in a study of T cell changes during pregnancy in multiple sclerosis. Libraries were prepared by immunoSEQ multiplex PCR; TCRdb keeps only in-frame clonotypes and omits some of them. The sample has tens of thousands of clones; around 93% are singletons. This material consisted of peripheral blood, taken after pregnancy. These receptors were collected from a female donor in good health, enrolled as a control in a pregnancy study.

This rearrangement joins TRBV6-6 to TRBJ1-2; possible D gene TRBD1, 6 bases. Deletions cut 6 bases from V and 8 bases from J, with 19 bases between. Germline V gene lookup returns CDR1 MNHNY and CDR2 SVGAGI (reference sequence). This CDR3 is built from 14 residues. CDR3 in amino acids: CASSPRGGAQGYTF. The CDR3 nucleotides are TGTGCCAGCAGCCCCCGAGGGGGGGCGCAAGGCTACACCTTC.

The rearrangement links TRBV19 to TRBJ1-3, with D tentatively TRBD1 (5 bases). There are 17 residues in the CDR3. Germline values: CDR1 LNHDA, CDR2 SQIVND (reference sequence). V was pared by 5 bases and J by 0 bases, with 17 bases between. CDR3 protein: CASSPSAGGNSGNTIYF. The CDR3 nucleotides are TGTGCCAGTAGTCCATCAGCCGGGGGGAACTCTGGAAACACCATATATTTT.

The CDR3 DNA follows: TGTGCCAGCAGCCTTGAGACCCCGGCGGGCGAGCAGTACTTC. Translating gives CASSLETPAGEQYF. The rearrangement joins TRBV7-8 to TRBJ2-7; a weak D match, TRBD2 (5 bases). The V end was cut by 5 bases, the J end by 6 bases, with 17 bases between. This CDR3 spans 14 amino acids. CDR1 and CDR2 (germline): SGHVS, FQNEAQ.

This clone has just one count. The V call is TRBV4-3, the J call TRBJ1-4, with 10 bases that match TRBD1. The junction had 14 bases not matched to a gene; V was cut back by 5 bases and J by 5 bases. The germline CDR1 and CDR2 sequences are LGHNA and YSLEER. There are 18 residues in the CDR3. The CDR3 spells CASSEGDRGSILNEKLFF. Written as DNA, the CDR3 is TGCGCCAGCAGCGAAGGGGACAGGGGTAGTATCCTAAATGAAAAACTGTTTTTT.

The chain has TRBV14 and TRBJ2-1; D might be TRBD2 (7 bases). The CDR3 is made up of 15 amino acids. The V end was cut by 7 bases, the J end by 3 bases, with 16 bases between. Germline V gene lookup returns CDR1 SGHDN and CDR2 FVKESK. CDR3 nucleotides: TGTGCCAGCAATAAACAGGGCGGGGGCTACAATGAGCAGTTCTTC. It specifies CASNKQGGGYNEQFF.

CDR3 in DNA: TGTGCCAGCAGGACGGGAGGACGGTATGAGCAGTTCTTC. The encoded protein is CASRTGGRYEQFF. The chain uses TRBV7-9 and TRBJ2-1; TRBD2 agrees at 7 bases. Trimming took 6 bases from V and 8 from J; bases not matched to a gene: 7. CDR1 and CDR2 (germline): SEHNR, FQNEAQ (reference sequence). The CDR3 runs to 13 residues. The full variable domain, in which reference TRBV7-9 and TRBJ2-1 provide the parts outside the CDR3, is DTGVSQNPRHKITKRGQNVTFRCDPISEHNRLYWYRQTLGQGPEFLTYFQNEAQLEKSRLLSDRFSAERPKGSFSTLEIQRTEQGDSAMYLCASRTGGRYEQFFGPGTRLTVL.

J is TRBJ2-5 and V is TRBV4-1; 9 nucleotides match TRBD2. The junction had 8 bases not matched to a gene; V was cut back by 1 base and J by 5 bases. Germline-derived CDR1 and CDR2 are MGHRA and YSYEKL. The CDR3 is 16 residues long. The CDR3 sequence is CASSQGAGGPRETQYF. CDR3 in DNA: TGCGCCAGCAGCCAAGGGGCGGGAGGGCCGCGGGAGACCCAGTACTTC.

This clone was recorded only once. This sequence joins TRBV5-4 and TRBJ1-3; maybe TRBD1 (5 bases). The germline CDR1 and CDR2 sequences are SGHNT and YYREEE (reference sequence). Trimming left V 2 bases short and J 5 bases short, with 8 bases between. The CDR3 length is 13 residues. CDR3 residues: CASSLGDRNTIYF. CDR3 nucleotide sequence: TGTGCCAGCAGCTTAGGGGATAGAAACACCATATATTTT.

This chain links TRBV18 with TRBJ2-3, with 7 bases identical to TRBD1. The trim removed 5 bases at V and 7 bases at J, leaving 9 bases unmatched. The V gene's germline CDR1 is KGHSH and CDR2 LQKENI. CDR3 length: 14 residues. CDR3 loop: CASSGPDRENTQYF. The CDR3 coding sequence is TGTGCCAGCTCAGGACCTGACAGGGAAAATACGCAGTATTTT.

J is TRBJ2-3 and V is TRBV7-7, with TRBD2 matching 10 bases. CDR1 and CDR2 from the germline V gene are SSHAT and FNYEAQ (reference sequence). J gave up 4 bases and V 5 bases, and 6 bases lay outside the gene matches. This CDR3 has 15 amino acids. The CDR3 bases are TGTGCCAGCAGCCCAGGACTAGCGGCTTCAGATACGCAGTATTTT. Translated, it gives CASSPGLAASDTQYF.

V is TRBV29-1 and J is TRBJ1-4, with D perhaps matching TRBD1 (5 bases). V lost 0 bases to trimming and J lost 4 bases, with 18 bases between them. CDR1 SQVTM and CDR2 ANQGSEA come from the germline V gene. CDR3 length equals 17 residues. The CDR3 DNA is TGCAGCGTTGAAGATTTCGGCCCAGGCGGGGGTAATGAAAAACTGTTTTTT. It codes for CSVEDFGPGGGNEKLFF.

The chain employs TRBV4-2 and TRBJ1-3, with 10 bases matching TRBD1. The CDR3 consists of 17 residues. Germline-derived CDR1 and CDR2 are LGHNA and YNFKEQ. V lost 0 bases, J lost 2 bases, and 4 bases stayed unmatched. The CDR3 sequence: CASSQEGDRGPGNTIYF. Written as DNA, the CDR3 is TGTGCCAGCAGCCAAGAGGGGGACAGGGGACCTGGAAACACCATATATTTT.

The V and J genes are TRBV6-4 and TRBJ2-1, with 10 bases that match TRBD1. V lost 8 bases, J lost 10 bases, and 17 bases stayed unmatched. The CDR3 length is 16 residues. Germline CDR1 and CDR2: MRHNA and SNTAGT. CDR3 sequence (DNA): TGTGCCAGCGGACCGGGACAGGGACAGGGGATAGGGGAGCAGTTCTTC. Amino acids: CASGPGQGQGIGEQFF.

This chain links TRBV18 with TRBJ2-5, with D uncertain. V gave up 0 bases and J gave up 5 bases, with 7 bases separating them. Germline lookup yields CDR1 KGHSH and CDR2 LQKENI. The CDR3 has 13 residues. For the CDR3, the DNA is TGTGCCAGCTCACCACCGACTCCCGAGACCCAGTACTTC. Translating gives CASSPPTPETQYF.

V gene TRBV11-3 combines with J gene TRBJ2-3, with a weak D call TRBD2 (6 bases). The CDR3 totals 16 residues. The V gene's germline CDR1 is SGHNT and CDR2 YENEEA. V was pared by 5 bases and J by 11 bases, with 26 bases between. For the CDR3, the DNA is TGTGCCAGCAGCCCCCGGGTTAGCGGAGTTCTCGTAGGGCAGTATTTT. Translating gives CASSPRVSGVLVGQYF.

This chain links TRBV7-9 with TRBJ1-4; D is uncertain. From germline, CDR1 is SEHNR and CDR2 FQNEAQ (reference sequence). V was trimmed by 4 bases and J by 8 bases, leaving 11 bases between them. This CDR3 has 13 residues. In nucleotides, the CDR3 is TGTGCCAGCAGCTCGCGCCCGAGCGAAAAACTGTTTTTT. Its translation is CASSSRPSEKLFF.

CDR3 residues: CASSPTGAGWIYGYTF. The CDR3 DNA follows: TGTGCCAGCAGCCCCACAGGGGCAGGCTGGATCTATGGCTACACCTTC. The V and J genes are TRBV7-2 and TRBJ1-2, with 7 bases identical to TRBD1. J lost 4 bases, V lost 5 bases, and 13 bases had no gene match. The CDR3 sequence is 16 residues long. Germline lookup yields CDR1 SGHTA and CDR2 FQGNSA.

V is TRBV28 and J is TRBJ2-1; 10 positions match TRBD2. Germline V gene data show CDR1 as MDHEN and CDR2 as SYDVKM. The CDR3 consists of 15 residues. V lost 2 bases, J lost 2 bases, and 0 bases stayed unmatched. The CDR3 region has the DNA TGTGCCAGCAGTTTAGGGACTAGCGCCTACAATGAGCAGTTCTTC. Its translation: CASSLGTSAYNEQFF.

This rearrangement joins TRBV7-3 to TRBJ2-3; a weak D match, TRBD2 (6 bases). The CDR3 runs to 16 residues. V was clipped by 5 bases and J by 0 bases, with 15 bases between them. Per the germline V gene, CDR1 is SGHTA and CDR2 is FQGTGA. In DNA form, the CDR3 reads TGTGCCAGCAGCCCCCAGCCCAGCGGGAGCACAGATACGCAGTATTTT. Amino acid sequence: CASSPQPSGSTDTQYF.

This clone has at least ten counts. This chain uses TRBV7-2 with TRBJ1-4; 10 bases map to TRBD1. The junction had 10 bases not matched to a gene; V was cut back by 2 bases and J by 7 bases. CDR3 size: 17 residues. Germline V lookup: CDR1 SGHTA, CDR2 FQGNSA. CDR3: CASSLMGQGFGGEKLFF. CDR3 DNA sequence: TGTGCCAGCAGCTTAATGGGACAGGGGTTTGGAGGTGAAAAACTGTTTTTT.

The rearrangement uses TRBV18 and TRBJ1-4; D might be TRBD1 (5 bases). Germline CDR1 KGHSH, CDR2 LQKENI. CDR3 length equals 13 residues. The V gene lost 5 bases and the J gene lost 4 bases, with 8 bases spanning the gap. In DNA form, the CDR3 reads TGTGCCAGCTCAGCGACAGATAATGAAAAACTGTTTTTT. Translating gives CASSATDNEKLFF. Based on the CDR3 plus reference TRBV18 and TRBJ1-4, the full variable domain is NAGVMQNPRHLVRRRGQEARLRCSPMKGHSHVYWYRQLPEEGLKFMVYLQKENIIDESGMPKERFSAEFPKEGPSILRIQQVVRGDSAAYFCASSATDNEKLFFGSGTQLSVL.

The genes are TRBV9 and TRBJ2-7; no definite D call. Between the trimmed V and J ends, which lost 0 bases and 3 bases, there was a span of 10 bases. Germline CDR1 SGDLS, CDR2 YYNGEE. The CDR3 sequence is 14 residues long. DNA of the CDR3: TGTGCCAGCAGCGTAGGCGGATTGGACTACGAGCAGTACTTC. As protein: CASSVGGLDYEQYF.

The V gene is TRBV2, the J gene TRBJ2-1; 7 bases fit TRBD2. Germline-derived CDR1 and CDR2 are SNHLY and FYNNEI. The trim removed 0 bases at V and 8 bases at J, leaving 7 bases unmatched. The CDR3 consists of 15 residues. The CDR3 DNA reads TGTGCCAGCAGTGAAGCGCTGGGGAGCGGGGATGAGCAGTTCTTC. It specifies CASSEALGSGDEQFF.

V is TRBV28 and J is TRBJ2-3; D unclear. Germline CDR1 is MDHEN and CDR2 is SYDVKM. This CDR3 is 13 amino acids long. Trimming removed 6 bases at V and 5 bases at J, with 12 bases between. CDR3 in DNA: TGTGCCAGCAGCCAGCCGGAGAGAGATACGCAGTATTTT. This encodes CASSQPERDTQYF.

The CDR3 region is CASSLGGLPRDGYTF. The CDR3 DNA reads as TGTGCCAGCAGCTTGGGGGGTCTCCCCAGGGATGGCTACACCTTC. This chain joins TRBV5-6 and TRBJ1-2, with D perhaps matching TRBD1 (5 bases). CDR1 SGHDT and CDR2 YYEEEE come from the germline V gene. The ends were cut back, 0 bases at V and 6 bases at J, with 15 bases in the middle. CDR3 length: 15 residues.

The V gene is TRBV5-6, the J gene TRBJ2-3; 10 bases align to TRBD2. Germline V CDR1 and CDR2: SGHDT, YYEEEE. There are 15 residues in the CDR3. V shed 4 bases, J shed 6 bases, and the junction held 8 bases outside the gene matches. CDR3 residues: CASSSLAGAPDTQYF. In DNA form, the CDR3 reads TGTGCCAGCAGCAGCCTAGCGGGGGCCCCGGATACGCAGTATTTT. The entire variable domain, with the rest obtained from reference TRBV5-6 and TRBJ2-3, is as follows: DAGVTQSPTHLIKTRGQQVTLRCSPKSGHDTVSWYQQALGQGPQFIFQYYEEEERQRGNFPDRFSGHQFPNYSSELNVNALLLGDSALYLCASSSLAGAPDTQYFGPGTRLTVL.